One sample yielded the 21 T cell receptor beta chains listed below, sequenced in a study of radiotherapy plus CTLA-4 blockade in lung cancer. Assay: immunoSEQ multiplex PCR; the TCRdb copy retains only in-frame clones and omits some. Of tens of thousands of clones listed, 75% to 80% are singletons. The sample was peripheral blood, taken from a patient treated with radiotherapy plus ipilimumab. Receptor source: a human donor with non-small cell lung cancer whose response to radiotherapy plus ipilimumab could not be evaluated.

V is TRBV7-8 and J is TRBJ2-7; 8 bases line up with TRBD2. Germline CDR1 is SGHVS and CDR2 is FQNEAQ. There are 14 residues in the CDR3. V lost 5 bases and J lost 1; bases outside the gene matches: 4. The CDR3 spells CASSRTSGSYEQYF. CDR3 sequence (DNA): TGTGCCAGCAGCCGAACTAGCGGTTCCTACGAGCAGTACTTC.

The rearrangement joins TRBV18 to TRBJ2-7, with D possibly being TRBD1 (6 bases). The length of the CDR3 is 15 residues. Deletions cut 0 bases from V and 6 bases from J, with 15 bases between. Germline V lookup: CDR1 KGHSH, CDR2 LQKENI. CDR3 sequence: CASSPPATGGSEQYF. The CDR3 coding sequence is TGTGCCAGCTCACCACCGGCGACAGGAGGTTCCGAGCAGTACTTC.

The chain recombines TRBV19 with TRBJ2-7; 8 positions agree with TRBD2. Germline assignment: CDR1 LNHDA and CDR2 SQIVND (reference sequence). V shed 3 bases, J shed 1 base, and the junction held 5 bases outside the gene matches. The CDR3 covers 15 residues. In DNA form, the CDR3 reads TGTGCCAGTAGTATTGCGGGAGGCCCATCCTACGAGCAGTACTTC. It translates to CASSIAGGPSYEQYF.

The chain recombines TRBV5-1 with TRBJ2-7; 7 bases match TRBD2. Germline V gene sequence: CDR1 SGHRS, CDR2 YFSETQ. The CDR3 covers 13 residues. V lost 4 bases, J lost 2 bases, and 3 bases stayed unmatched. In nucleotides, the CDR3 is TGCGCCAGCAGCCCCCGGGAGGCCTACGAGCAGTACTTC. This codes for CASSPREAYEQYF.

This chain joins TRBV15 and TRBJ1-1; D gene unclear. Germline V gene data show CDR1 as LNHNV and CDR2 as YYDKDF (reference sequence). The CDR3 runs 16 residues. V was trimmed by 2 bases and J by 0 bases, leaving 13 bases between them. The CDR3 DNA follows: TGTGCCACCAGCAGATCCTTATCGGAGATGAACACTGAAGCTTTCTTT. The encoded protein is CATSRSLSEMNTEAFF.

DNA for the CDR3: TGTGCCAGCAGTGAAGTAGCTTCCCCCCCCTCTGGGGCCAACGTCCTGACTTTC. It encodes CASSEVASPPSGANVLTF. The rearrangement joins TRBV2 to TRBJ2-6; D not certain. Trimming pared 1 base from V and 0 bases from J, leaving 13 bases between. Germline V gene data show CDR1 as SNHLY and CDR2 as FYNNEI. The CDR3 totals 18 residues.

The table lists this clone with a count of one. The CDR3 loop is CASSQELRGNTEAFF. The CDR3 DNA reads as TGTGCCAGCAGCCAAGAATTAAGGGGCAACACTGAAGCTTTCTTT. The chain joins TRBV4-2 to TRBJ1-1; perhaps TRBD1 as D (5 bases). Germline CDR1 and CDR2: LGHNA and YNFKEQ. V lost 0 bases to trimming and J lost 2 bases, with 10 bases between them. The CDR3 is made up of 15 amino acids.

This chain joins TRBV7-9 and TRBJ2-1, with 10 bases matching TRBD1. Germline-derived CDR1 and CDR2 are SEHNR and FQNEAQ (reference sequence). Germline trimming cut 1 base from V and 9 bases from J; bases unmatched to any gene: 6. The CDR3 length is 15 residues. This chain's CDR3 is CASSLVGTGVREQFF. The CDR3 DNA follows: TGTGCCAGCAGCTTAGTTGGGACAGGGGTTCGTGAGCAGTTCTTC. Full variable domain (missing parts from reference TRBV7-9 and TRBJ2-1): DTGVSQNPRHKITKRGQNVTFRCDPISEHNRLYWYRQTLGQGPEFLTYFQNEAQLEKSRLLSDRFSAERPKGSFSTLEIQRTEQGDSAMYLCASSLVGTGVREQFFGPGTRLTVL.

The chain couples TRBV28 to TRBJ2-7; 9 positions agree with TRBD1. CDR1 is MDHEN, CDR2 SYDVKM, per germline. The ends lost 3 bases at V and 3 bases at J; junction bases unmatched: 9. There are 16 residues in the CDR3. The CDR3 protein is CASSFPGTGPSYEQYF. CDR3 bases: TGTGCCAGCAGTTTTCCCGGGACAGGGCCAAGCTACGAGCAGTACTTC.

This clone was found once. V is TRBV15 and J is TRBJ1-1, with TRBD1 matching 12 bases. This CDR3 spans 16 amino acids. The germline V gene has CDR1 LNHNV and CDR2 YYDKDF (reference sequence). V shed 4 bases, J shed 7 bases, and the junction held 10 bases outside the gene matches. CDR3 DNA: TGTGCCACCAGCACGGGACAGGGGGCCGGGCGGATTGAAGCTTTCTTT. Translating gives CATSTGQGAGRIEAFF.

This clone was observed once. V and J are TRBV7-9 and TRBJ2-2; 10 nucleotides align to TRBD2. Per germline, CDR1 SEHNR and CDR2 FQNEAQ (reference sequence). V lost 3 bases, J lost 6 bases, and 4 bases stayed unmatched. This CDR3 is built from 15 residues. The CDR3 DNA follows: TGTGCCAGCAGCTTTGGGACTAGCGTGGCCGGGGAGCTGTTTTTT. As protein: CASSFGTSVAGELFF.

A few counts support this clone. V gene TRBV4-3 combines with J gene TRBJ1-3; D perhaps matches TRBD1 (6 bases). The germline V and J ends were trimmed by 4 bases and 1 base, with 14 bases remaining between them. The CDR3 extends over 16 amino acids. The germline gives CDR1 LGHNA, CDR2 YSLEER. The CDR3 bases are TGCGCCAGCAGCCGGTCATATACAGGGTCTGGAAACACCATATATTTT. It yields the protein CASSRSYTGSGNTIYF.

The V gene is TRBV7-9, the J gene TRBJ2-3; D might be TRBD1 (6 bases). V was clipped by 5 bases and J by 5 bases, with 14 bases between them. This CDR3 has 14 amino acids. The V gene's germline CDR1 is SEHNR and CDR2 FQNEAQ (reference sequence). CDR3 in amino acids: CASSRGQWRDTQYF. The CDR3, as DNA: TGTGCCAGCAGCCGAGGACAGTGGAGAGATACGCAGTATTTT.

The chain carries TRBV7-9 and TRBJ1-5, with 11 positions matching TRBD1. CDR1 and CDR2 from the germline V gene are SEHNR and FQNEAQ (reference sequence). This CDR3 comprises 16 residues. V lost 5 bases and J lost 11; bases outside the gene matches: 14. CDR3 nucleotides: TGTGCCAGCAGCAATCCCGAGGGACAGGGGGACCCAGCCCAGCATTTT. Its translation is CASSNPEGQGDPAQHF.

This clone was picked up a small number of times. This CDR3 reads CASSSGLAGVMDNEQFF. For the CDR3, the DNA is TGCGCCAGCAGCTCCGGACTAGCGGGAGTTATGGACAATGAGCAGTTCTTC. The chain uses TRBV5-1 and TRBJ2-1, with 13 bases lining up with TRBD2. Germline CDR1 SGHRS, CDR2 YFSETQ. Trimming cost V 3 bases and J 5 bases; bases outside gene matches: 8. The CDR3 extends over 17 amino acids.

This clone was detected a few times. The rearrangement joins TRBV5-1 to TRBJ2-2, with 7 bases lining up with TRBD2. The V gene end was trimmed by 4 bases and the J gene end by 6 bases; junction bases not matched to a gene: 6. CDR1 and CDR2 from the germline V gene are SGHRS and YFSETQ. The CDR3 contains 14 residues. The CDR3 spells CASSTGLVPGELFF. DNA for the CDR3: TGCGCCAGCAGCACTGGACTAGTCCCCGGGGAGCTGTTTTTT.

The chain is built from TRBV6-1 and TRBJ1-1; unclear D gene. Germline V gives CDR1 MNHNS, CDR2 SASEGT. The CDR3 covers 14 residues. The V end was cut by 4 bases, the J end by 1 base, with 10 bases between. CDR3 sequence reads: CASSVPGWNTEAFF. CDR3 sequence (DNA): TGTGCCAGCAGTGTCCCGGGATGGAACACTGAAGCTTTCTTT.

This clone is labeled medium-sized. This chain uses TRBV6-6 with TRBJ1-4; D unresolved. Germline V gene lookup returns CDR1 MNHNY and CDR2 SVGAGI (reference sequence). The CDR3 has 13 amino acids. Between the trimmed V and J ends, which lost 5 bases and 8 bases, there was a span of 12 bases. CDR3: CASSGFSGEKLFF. The CDR3 DNA reads TGTGCCAGCAGTGGCTTTTCGGGGGAAAAACTGTTTTTT.

In this sample, this clone turned up a few times. V usage is TRBV5-1 and J usage is TRBJ2-5; TRBD1 matches 9 bases. The CDR3 loop spans 15 amino acids. Germline CDR1 SGHRS, CDR2 YFSETQ. V was pared by 2 bases and J by 5 bases, with 7 bases of the junction left unmatched. This CDR3 reads CASSFRTGEGETQYF. CDR3 coding DNA: TGCGCCAGCAGCTTCCGGACAGGGGAGGGCGAGACCCAGTACTTC.

This clone was detected once. This rearrangement joins TRBV30 to TRBJ2-3; D is possibly TRBD1 (5 bases). Germline V gene sequence: CDR1 GTSNPN, CDR2 SVGIG (reference sequence). The CDR3 has 13 amino acids. V lost 1 base and J lost 8, with 13 bases in between. In nucleotides, the CDR3 is TGTGCCTGGAGTGGATCCCTTGGGGCTACGCAGTATTTT. Translation: CAWSGSLGATQYF.

The J gene is TRBJ2-2, the V gene TRBV28, with 9 nucleotides matching TRBD2. The trim removed 3 bases at V and 6 bases at J, leaving 8 bases unmatched. CDR1 is MDHEN and CDR2 is SYDVKM in the germline V gene. This CDR3 region has 16 residues. DNA of the CDR3: TGTGCCAGCAGTTTTAGGGGACTAGCCGGGGCCGGGGAGCTGTTTTTT. It specifies CASSFRGLAGAGELFF.